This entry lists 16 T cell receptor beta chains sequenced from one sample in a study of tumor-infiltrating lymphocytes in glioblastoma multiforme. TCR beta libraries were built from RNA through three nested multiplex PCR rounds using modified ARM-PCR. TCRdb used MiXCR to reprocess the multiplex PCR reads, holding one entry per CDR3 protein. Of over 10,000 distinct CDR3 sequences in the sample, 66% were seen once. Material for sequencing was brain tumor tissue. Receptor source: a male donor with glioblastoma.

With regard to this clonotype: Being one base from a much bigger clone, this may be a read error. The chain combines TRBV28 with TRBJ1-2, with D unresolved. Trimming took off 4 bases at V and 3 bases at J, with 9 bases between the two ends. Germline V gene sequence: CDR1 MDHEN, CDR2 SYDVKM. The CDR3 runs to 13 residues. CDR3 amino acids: CASSSAQHYGYTF. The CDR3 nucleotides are TGTGCCAGCAGTTCCGCACAGCACTATGGCTACACCTTC.

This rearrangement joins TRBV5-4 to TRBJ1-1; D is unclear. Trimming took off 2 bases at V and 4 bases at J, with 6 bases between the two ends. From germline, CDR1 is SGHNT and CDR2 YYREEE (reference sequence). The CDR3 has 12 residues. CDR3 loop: CASSFRSTEAFF. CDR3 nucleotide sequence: TGTGCCAGCAGCTTTCGGAGCACTGAAGCTTTCTTT.

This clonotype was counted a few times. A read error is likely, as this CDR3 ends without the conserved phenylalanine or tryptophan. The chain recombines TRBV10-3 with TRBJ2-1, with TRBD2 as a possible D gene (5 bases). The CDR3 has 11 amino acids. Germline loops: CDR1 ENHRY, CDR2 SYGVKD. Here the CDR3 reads CTISEGNEQFL. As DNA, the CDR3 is TGTACCATCAGTGAGGGCAATGAGCAGTTCCTC.

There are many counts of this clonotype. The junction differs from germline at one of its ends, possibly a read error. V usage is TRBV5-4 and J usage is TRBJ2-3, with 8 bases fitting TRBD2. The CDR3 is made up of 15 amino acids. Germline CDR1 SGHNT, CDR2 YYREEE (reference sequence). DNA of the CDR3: TGTGCCAGCAGCTTAAGCGGGAGTAGTGGCGATACGCGGTATTTT. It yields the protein CASSLSGSSGDTRYF.

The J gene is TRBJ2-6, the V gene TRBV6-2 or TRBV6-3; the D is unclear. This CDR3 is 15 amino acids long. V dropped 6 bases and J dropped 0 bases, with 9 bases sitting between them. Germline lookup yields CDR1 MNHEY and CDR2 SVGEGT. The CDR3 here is CASSPLSSGANVLTF. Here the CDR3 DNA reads TGTGCCAGCAGCCCCCTCAGCTCTGGGGCCAACGTCCTGACTTTC.

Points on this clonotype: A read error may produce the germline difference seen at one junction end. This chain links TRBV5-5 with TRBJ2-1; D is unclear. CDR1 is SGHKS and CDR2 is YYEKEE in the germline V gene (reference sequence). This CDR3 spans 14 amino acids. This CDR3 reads CASNLIGSYDEQFF. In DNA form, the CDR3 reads TGTGCTAGCAACTTGATCGGCTCGTACGATGAGCAGTTCTTC.

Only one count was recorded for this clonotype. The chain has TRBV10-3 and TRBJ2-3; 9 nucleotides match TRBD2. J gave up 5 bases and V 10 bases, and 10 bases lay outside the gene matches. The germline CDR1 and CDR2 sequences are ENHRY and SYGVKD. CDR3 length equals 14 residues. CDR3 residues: CATREREDKDTQYF. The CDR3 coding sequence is TGTGCCACCAGAGAGCGGGAGGACAAAGATACGCAGTATTTT.

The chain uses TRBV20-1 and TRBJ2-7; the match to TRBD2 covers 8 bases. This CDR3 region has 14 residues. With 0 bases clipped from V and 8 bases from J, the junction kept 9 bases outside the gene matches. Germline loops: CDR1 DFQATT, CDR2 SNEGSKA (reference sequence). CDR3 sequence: CSARDARASGQQYF. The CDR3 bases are TGCAGTGCTAGAGATGCGAGGGCTAGCGGGCAGCAGTACTTC.

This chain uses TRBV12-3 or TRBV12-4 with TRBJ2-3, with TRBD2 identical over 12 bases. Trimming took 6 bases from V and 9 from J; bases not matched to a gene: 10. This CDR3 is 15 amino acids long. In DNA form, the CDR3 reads TGTGCCAGCAGCATACTAGCGGGAGGCTCGGACACGCAGTATTTT. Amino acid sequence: CASSILAGGSDTQYF.

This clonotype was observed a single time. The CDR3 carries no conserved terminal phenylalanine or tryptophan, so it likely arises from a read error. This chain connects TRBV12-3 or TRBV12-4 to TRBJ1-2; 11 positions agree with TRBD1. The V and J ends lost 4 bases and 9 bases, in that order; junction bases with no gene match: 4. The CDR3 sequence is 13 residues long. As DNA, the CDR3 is TGTGCCAGCAGTTGGGACAGGGGGGATAGCTACACCTTA. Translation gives CASSWDRGDSYTL.

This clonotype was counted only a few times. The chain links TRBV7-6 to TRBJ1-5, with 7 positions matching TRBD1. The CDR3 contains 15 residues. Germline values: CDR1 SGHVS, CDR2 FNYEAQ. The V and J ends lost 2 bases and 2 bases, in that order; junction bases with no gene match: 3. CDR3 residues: CASSLTGERNQPQHF. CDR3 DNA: TGTGCCAGCAGCTTAACAGGGGAGCGCAATCAGCCCCAGCATTTT.

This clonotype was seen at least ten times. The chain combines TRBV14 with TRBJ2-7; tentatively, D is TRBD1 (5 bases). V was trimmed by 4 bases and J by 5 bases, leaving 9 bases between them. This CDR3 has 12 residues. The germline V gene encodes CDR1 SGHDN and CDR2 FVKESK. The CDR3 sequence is CASSRIGDEQYF. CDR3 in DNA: TGTGCCAGCAGCCGAATAGGGGACGAGCAGTACTTC.

This CDR3 is CSATDRVRTDTQYF. Here the CDR3 DNA reads TGCAGTGCAACGGACAGGGTACGCACAGATACGCAGTATTTT. This sequence joins TRBV20-1 and TRBJ2-3; the match to TRBD1 covers 8 bases. Germline values: CDR1 DFQATT, CDR2 SNEGSKA (reference sequence). This CDR3 contains 14 residues. Unmatched junction bases numbered 6, after V lost 6 bases and J lost 1 base.

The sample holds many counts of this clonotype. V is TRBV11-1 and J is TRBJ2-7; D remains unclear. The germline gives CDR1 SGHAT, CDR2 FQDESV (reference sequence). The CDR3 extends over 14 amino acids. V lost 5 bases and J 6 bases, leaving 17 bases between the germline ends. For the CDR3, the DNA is TGTGCCAGCAGCCGTCTAGGGAATGCAGCCGAGCAGTACTTC. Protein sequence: CASSRLGNAAEQYF.

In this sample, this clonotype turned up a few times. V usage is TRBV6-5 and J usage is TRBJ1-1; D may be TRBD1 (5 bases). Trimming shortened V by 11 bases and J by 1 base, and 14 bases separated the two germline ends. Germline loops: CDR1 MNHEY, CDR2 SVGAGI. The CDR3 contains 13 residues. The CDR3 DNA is TGTGCCGCCCAGAGGGGCCCGAACACTGAAGCTTTCTTT. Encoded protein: CAAQRGPNTEAFF.

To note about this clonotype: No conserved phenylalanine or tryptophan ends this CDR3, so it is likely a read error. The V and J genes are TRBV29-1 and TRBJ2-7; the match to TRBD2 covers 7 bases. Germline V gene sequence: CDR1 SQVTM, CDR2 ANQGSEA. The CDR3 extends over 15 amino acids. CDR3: CSVELGTNGSDEQYL. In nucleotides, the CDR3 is TGCAGTGTTGAATTAGGGACTAACGGGAGCGACGAGCAGTACTTA.